Shown below are 32 T cell receptor beta chains from a single sample sequenced in a study of OX40 agonist ivuxolimab in advanced cancers. The assay was immunoSEQ multiplex PCR, and TCRdb's table has in-frame clones only and misses some. This sample has some 70,000 clones, with 91% found just once. The sequencing here drew on CD4+ or CD8+ T cells sorted from blood, taken in a trial of the OX40 agonist ivuxolimab. The receptors here all came from an adult with an advanced solid tumor such as melanoma, head and neck, liver or kidney cancer.

This clone was seen just once. CDR3 protein: CAVEASNYGYTF. Here the CDR3 DNA reads TGTGCCGTAGAAGCTTCTAACTATGGCTACACCTTC. The rearrangement links TRBV28 to TRBJ1-2; no clear D gene. The CDR3 runs 12 residues. Trimming left V 11 bases short and J 0 bases short, with 10 bases between. Germline-derived CDR1 and CDR2 are MDHEN and SYDVKM.

This chain joins TRBV5-1 and TRBJ2-5; D is uncertain. V lost 5 bases and J lost 5, with 16 bases in between. Per the germline V gene, CDR1 is SGHRS and CDR2 is YFSETQ. This CDR3 has 14 residues. CDR3 region: CASSSSTVQETQYF. The CDR3 nucleotides read TGCGCCAGCAGTTCCTCGACGGTCCAGGAGACCCAGTACTTC.

The chain employs TRBV5-4 and TRBJ2-3; 13 bases are shared with TRBD2. Germline trimming cut 4 bases from V and 3 bases from J; bases unmatched to any gene: 2. Germline CDR1 SGHNT, CDR2 YYREEE (reference sequence). The CDR3 is made up of 15 amino acids. The CDR3 nucleotides read TGTGCCAGCAGCGTGGGACTAGCGGGAACAGATACGCAGTATTTT. It translates to CASSVGLAGTDTQYF.

V and J are TRBV7-2 and TRBJ1-2; D is ambiguous. Germline V CDR1 and CDR2: SGHTA, FQGNSA. This CDR3 is built from 14 residues. V lost 4 bases, J lost 4 bases, and 13 bases lay in between. Here the CDR3 DNA reads TGTGCCAGCAGCTCTTATGAAGGGCCCTATGGCTACACCTTC. Its protein product is CASSSYEGPYGYTF.

This chain joins TRBV29-1 and TRBJ2-1, with 14 bases aligning to TRBD2. Trimming cost V 5 bases and J 1 base; bases outside gene matches: 7. The germline V gene encodes CDR1 SQVTM and CDR2 ANQGSEA. The CDR3 runs 17 residues. CDR3 in amino acids: CSVIGLAGGGSYNEQFF. The CDR3 DNA is TGCAGCGTTATAGGACTAGCGGGGGGCGGGTCCTACAATGAGCAGTTCTTC.

V gene TRBV25-1 combines with J gene TRBJ2-4, with D perhaps TRBD2 (5 bases). The CDR3 runs 14 residues. Deletions cut 2 bases from V and 0 bases from J, with 5 bases between. Per the germline V gene, CDR1 is MGHDK and CDR2 is SYGVNS. The CDR3 DNA reads as TGTGCCAGCAGTGAAGAGGGAGCCAAAAACATTCAGTACTTC. It translates to CASSEEGAKNIQYF.

The genes are TRBV6-5 and TRBJ1-2; possibly TRBD1 for D (6 bases). The germline V gene has CDR1 MNHEY and CDR2 SVGAGI. Trimming cost V 6 bases and J 7 bases, with 12 bases left between them. The CDR3 has 12 residues. The CDR3 loop is CASSRGGAGYTF. CDR3 sequence (DNA): TGTGCCAGCAGCCGAGGGGGGGCTGGCTACACCTTC.

V is TRBV11-2 and J is TRBJ1-5, with 7 bases lining up with TRBD1. From germline, CDR1 is SGHAT and CDR2 FQNNGV. J was trimmed by 1 base and V by 0 bases; bases with no gene match: 15. The CDR3 contains 20 residues. CDR3 DNA: TGTGCCAGCAGCTTAGAGGGCAGGGGGTGGACGAGCCGGAGCAATCAGCCCCAGCATTTT. The encoded protein is CASSLEGRGWTSRSNQPQHF.

The V call is TRBV28, the J call TRBJ2-5, with D perhaps TRBD2 (5 bases). Germline-derived CDR1 and CDR2 are MDHEN and SYDVKM. The CDR3 has 14 amino acids. The V end lost 5 bases, the J end lost 2 bases, and 12 bases lay between the germline ends. Here the CDR3 reads CASSQADFQETQYF. Written as DNA, the CDR3 is TGTGCCAGCAGTCAGGCGGACTTTCAAGAGACCCAGTACTTC.

This rearrangement joins TRBV5-4 to TRBJ2-1; D call uncertain. Trimming pared 1 base from V and 8 bases from J, leaving 4 bases between. Germline CDR1 reads SGHNT; CDR2 reads YYREEE (reference sequence). This CDR3 is built from 11 residues. The CDR3 is CASSLTDEQFF. The CDR3 bases are TGTGCCAGCAGCTTGACAGATGAGCAGTTCTTC.

The chain links TRBV10-3 to TRBJ2-5; 10 bases map to TRBD2. This CDR3 is 17 amino acids long. CDR1 and CDR2 from the germline V gene are ENHRY and SYGVKD. J was trimmed by 3 bases and V by 3 bases; bases with no gene match: 10. The CDR3 coding sequence is TGTGCCATCAGTGACGCCTGGCTAGCGGGGGTAGAAGAGACCCAGTACTTC. This codes for CAISDAWLAGVEETQYF.

The chain employs TRBV2 and TRBJ2-7; D call uncertain. V lost 5 bases, J lost 5 bases, and 13 bases lay in between. CDR1 is SNHLY, CDR2 FYNNEI, per germline. The CDR3 is 13 residues long. CDR3 in amino acids: CASSSPTGHEQYF. The CDR3 coding sequence is TGTGCCAGCAGTTCTCCTACGGGCCACGAGCAGTACTTC.

This chain joins TRBV30 and TRBJ1-6; D call uncertain. CDR1 is GTSNPN and CDR2 is SVGIG in the germline V gene (reference sequence). V gave up 0 bases and J gave up 5 bases, with 14 bases separating them. CDR3 length: 16 amino acids. Written as DNA, the CDR3 is TGTGCCTGGAGTGTACGGGATATCCGGGATAATTCACCCCTCCACTTT. Protein sequence: CAWSVRDIRDNSPLHF.

The V call is TRBV28, the J call TRBJ1-4, with a possible D match to TRBD1 (6 bases). In germline, CDR1 is MDHEN, CDR2 SYDVKM. Trimming stripped 5 bases from V and 8 bases from J, with 12 bases between. The CDR3 runs 13 residues. The CDR3 reads CASSGQGREKLFF. DNA for the CDR3: TGTGCCAGCAGTGGGCAGGGGCGGGAAAAACTGTTTTTT.

The sample holds a few counts of this clone. This sample includes further DNA sequences coding for the same CDR3. V gene TRBV9 combines with J gene TRBJ1-1; D is undetermined. V was clipped by 0 bases and J by 0 bases, with 3 bases between them. Germline assignment: CDR1 SGDLS and CDR2 YYNGEE. The CDR3 has 13 amino acids. In DNA form, the CDR3 reads TGTGCCAGCAGCGTAGCAATGAACACTGAAGCTTTCTTT. As protein: CASSVAMNTEAFF.

The CDR3 DNA reads TGTGCCAGCAGTTTAAGGCAGGGGCGCAACCTAACAAGCACAGATACGCAGTATTTT. Translation gives CASSLRQGRNLTSTDTQYF. The chain uses TRBV28 and TRBJ2-3, with D tentatively TRBD1 (6 bases). The CDR3 sequence is 19 residues long. V was trimmed by 2 bases and J by 0 bases, leaving 21 bases between them. Per germline, CDR1 MDHEN and CDR2 SYDVKM.

CDR3 loop: CASSLETHNTEAFF. Here the CDR3 DNA reads TGTGCCAGCAGTCTCGAGACACATAACACTGAAGCTTTCTTT. The rearrangement joins TRBV6-6 to TRBJ1-1; no definite D call. This CDR3 spans 14 amino acids. The V end lost 5 bases, the J end lost 2 bases, and 12 bases lay between the germline ends. Germline V CDR1 and CDR2: MNHNY, SVGAGI (reference sequence).

This sequence joins TRBV18 and TRBJ2-1, with D tentatively TRBD1 (5 bases). The CDR3 is 15 amino acids. The V gene's germline CDR1 is KGHSH and CDR2 LQKENI. The V end lost 2 bases, the J end lost 2 bases, and 10 bases lay between the germline ends. DNA for the CDR3: TGTGCCAGCTCACCAGCCAGGGTAACCTACAATGAGCAGTTCTTC. This translates into CASSPARVTYNEQFF.

As for this clone: One end of the junction does not line up with germline, which may come from a read error. At the DNA level, this CDR3 is encoded by other sequences in the same sample as well. This rearrangement joins TRBV7-7 to TRBJ2-3; 7 bases align to TRBD2. The CDR3 is made up of 15 amino acids. Germline values: CDR1 SSHAT, CDR2 FNYEAQ (reference sequence). The CDR3 coding sequence is TGTGCTAGCAGCTTAGGGCTAGCGGGCACAGATACGCAGTATTTT. This codes for CASSLGLAGTDTQYF.

The V and J genes are TRBV5-6 and TRBJ2-2; D may be TRBD1 (5 bases). Germline V gene lookup returns CDR1 SGHDT and CDR2 YYEEEE. This CDR3 comprises 15 residues. Trimming shortened V by 4 bases and J by 6 bases, and 16 bases separated the two germline ends. CDR3 residues: CASSGAGVLSGELFF. For the CDR3, the DNA is TGTGCCAGCAGCGGGGCTGGTGTTTTGTCCGGGGAGCTGTTTTTT.

This chain links TRBV27 with TRBJ2-7, with D perhaps assigned TRBD1 or TRBD2 (5 bases each). Germline lookup yields CDR1 MNHEY and CDR2 SMNVEV (reference sequence). This CDR3 comprises 14 residues. Trimming shortened V by 5 bases and J by 2 bases, and 13 bases separated the two germline ends. Written as DNA, the CDR3 is TGTGCCAGCAGTCGGGACCTCAAGCCCTACGAGCAGTACTTC. This gives the protein CASSRDLKPYEQYF.

The chain joins TRBV5-1 to TRBJ2-3; the D is unclear. This CDR3 contains 12 residues. Germline assignment: CDR1 SGHRS and CDR2 YFSETQ. Trimming removed 7 bases from V and 6 bases from J, with 12 bases in between. The CDR3 DNA sequence: TGCGCCAGCTCCCCTCAAGGGGATACGCAGTATTTT. This sequence encodes CASSPQGDTQYF. Filled out from reference TRBV5-1 and TRBJ2-3, the complete variable domain reads KAGVTQTPRYLIKTRGQQVTLSCSPISGHRSVSWYQQTPGQGLQFLFEYFSETQRNKGNFPGRFSGRQFSNSRSEMNVSTLELGDSALYLCASSPQGDTQYFGPGTRLTVL.

V gene TRBV7-2 combines with J gene TRBJ2-3, with D hard to call. Trimming pared 1 base from V and 7 bases from J, leaving 6 bases between. The CDR3 sequence is 12 residues long. The germline V gene has CDR1 SGHTA and CDR2 FQGNSA. The CDR3 DNA sequence: TGTGCCAGCAGCTTAGGCCCCTATACGCAGTATTTT. Encoded protein: CASSLGPYTQYF.

To note about this clone: Other DNA sequences from this sample encode an identical CDR3 as well. This chain joins TRBV20-1 and TRBJ1-1; D perhaps matches TRBD1 (5 bases). Germline loops: CDR1 DFQATT, CDR2 SNEGSKA (reference sequence). V was shortened by 5 bases and J by 1 base, with 5 bases between the two germline ends. The CDR3 sequence is 11 residues long. The CDR3 protein is CSAGTNTEAFF. The CDR3 DNA sequence: TGCAGTGCTGGGACGAACACTGAAGCTTTCTTT.

V and J are TRBV4-1 and TRBJ2-7; D is ambiguous. The CDR3 runs 16 residues. V was pared by 0 bases and J by 7 bases, with 19 bases between. Germline lookup yields CDR1 MGHRA and CDR2 YSYEKL. Written as DNA, the CDR3 is TGCGCCAGCAGCCAAGATGGACGGCAGGCCCTGCTGGAGCAGTACTTC. Its translation: CASSQDGRQALLEQYF.

V is TRBV4-3 and J is TRBJ2-7; D might be TRBD2 (5 bases). Per germline, CDR1 LGHNA and CDR2 YSLEER. Trimming removed 1 base at V and 12 bases at J, with 19 bases between. The CDR3 spans 14 residues. The CDR3 loop is CASSQASGGPPGYF. The CDR3 region has the DNA TGCGCCAGCAGCCAAGCGTCAGGAGGACCACCCGGGTACTTC.

The gene calls are TRBV19 and TRBJ1-1; D may be TRBD1 (5 bases). V lost 8 bases and J 7 bases, leaving 14 bases between the germline ends. Germline V CDR1 and CDR2: LNHDA, SQIVND (reference sequence). The CDR3 extends over 12 amino acids. CDR3 loop: CASRDQAFEAFF. The DNA of the CDR3 is TGTGCCAGTCGGGACCAAGCTTTTGAAGCTTTCTTT.

V gene TRBV18 combines with J gene TRBJ1-1, with TRBD1 identical over 7 bases. V shed 3 bases, J shed 7 bases, and the junction held 11 bases outside the gene matches. CDR1 and CDR2 (germline): KGHSH, LQKENI. The CDR3 spans 15 residues. The CDR3 sequence: CASSPEGTADVEAFF. The DNA for the CDR3 is TGTGCCAGCTCACCTGAAGGGACAGCCGATGTTGAAGCTTTCTTT.

J is TRBJ2-7 and V is TRBV11-2; TRBD2 matches at 7 bases. Germline CDR1 is SGHAT and CDR2 is FQNNGV. Germline trimming cut 4 bases from V and 2 bases from J; bases unmatched to any gene: 8. The CDR3 totals 15 residues. CDR3: CASSSAGRVPYEQYF. CDR3 DNA: TGTGCCAGCAGCTCAGCAGGGAGGGTCCCCTACGAGCAGTACTTC.

The rearrangement joins TRBV18 to TRBJ1-1; D is perhaps TRBD1 (5 bases). Trimming removed 0 bases from V and 3 bases from J, with 11 bases in between. The CDR3 consists of 15 residues. CDR1 KGHSH and CDR2 LQKENI come from the germline V gene. CDR3 bases: TGTGCCAGCTCACCACCGACGGGGGAGGACACTGAAGCTTTCTTT. As protein: CASSPPTGEDTEAFF.

This rearrangement joins TRBV6-5 to TRBJ2-3; the D is unclear. This CDR3 region has 13 residues. Trimming left V 5 bases short and J 9 bases short, with 15 bases between. Germline V gives CDR1 MNHEY, CDR2 SVGAGI. Here the CDR3 reads CASSPLQAETQYF. The DNA for the CDR3 is TGTGCCAGCAGTCCCCTCCAGGCGGAGACGCAGTATTTT.

V gene TRBV5-5 combines with J gene TRBJ1-1; D unresolved. The CDR3 has 15 amino acids. Germline CDR1 reads SGHKS; CDR2 reads YYEKEE (reference sequence). V was pared by 0 bases and J by 0 bases, with 9 bases between. CDR3 sequence: CASSLDAGVNTEAFF. CDR3 nucleotide sequence: TGTGCCAGCAGCTTGGATGCGGGCGTGAACACTGAAGCTTTCTTT.